The clone carrying this T cell receptor (beta chain) was seen once. Its antigen remains unknown. Measured with immunoSEQ multiplex PCR; TCRdb has only the in-frame clones, and not every one. The data show about 64,000 clones, 85% to 95% seen once. The record originates from a study of cytomegalovirus exposure and HLA in healthy donors. The CDR3 spans 13 residues. The V gene's germline CDR1 is MNHNS and CDR2 SASEGT. V was trimmed by 8 bases and J by 8 bases, leaving 15 bases between them. The approximately 120-subject validation cohort, separate from the approximately 660-subject first cohort, included the donors. Study outcomes and limitations: Both high specificity and high sensitivity reportedly marked the classifier's diagnosis of cytomegalovirus status.

Sequencing was done on a sample of PBMCs. This sequence was found in a woman aged 18-35 years in good health and CMV-seropositive. The chain has TRBV6-1 and TRBJ1-4, with a possible D match to TRBD1 (6 bases). CDR3 residues: CASALRTVEKLFF. CDR3 bases: TGTGCCAGCGCGTTGAGGACAGTAGAAAAACTGTTTTTT.